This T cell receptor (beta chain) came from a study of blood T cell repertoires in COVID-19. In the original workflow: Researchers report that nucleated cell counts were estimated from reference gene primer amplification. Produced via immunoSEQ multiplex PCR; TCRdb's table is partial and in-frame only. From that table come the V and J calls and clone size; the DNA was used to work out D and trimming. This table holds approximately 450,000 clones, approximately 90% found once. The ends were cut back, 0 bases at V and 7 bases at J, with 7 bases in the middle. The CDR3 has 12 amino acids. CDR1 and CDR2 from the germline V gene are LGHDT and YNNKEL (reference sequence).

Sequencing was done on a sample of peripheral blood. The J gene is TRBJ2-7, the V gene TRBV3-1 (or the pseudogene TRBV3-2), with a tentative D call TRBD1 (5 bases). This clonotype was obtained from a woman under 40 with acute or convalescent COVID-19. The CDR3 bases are TGTGCCAGCAGCCAAGACGACAGAGAGCAGTACTTC. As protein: CASSQDDREQYF.